This T cell receptor beta chain was identified in a study of immune evolution from preneoplasia to lung adenocarcinoma. Findings and limits, study-wide: Top clone frequencies peaked in normal lung, apparently declining through invasive adenocarcinoma.

Germline CDR1 is DFQATT and CDR2 is SNEGSKA (reference sequence). The CDR3 length is 10 residues. Histologic diagnosis was independently verified by two lung pathologists. Measured with immunoSEQ multiplex PCR; TCRdb has only the in-frame clones, and not every one. The profile shows nearly 5,000 clones, about 81% of them singletons. A note on this clone: Its antigen remains unknown. At one boundary the junction diverges from the germline segment, which might be a read error.

Material for sequencing was FFPE normal lung tissue adjacent to the tumor. The source of this sequence is a person aged 50-70 years with lung adenocarcinoma. J is TRBJ2-3 and V is TRBV20-1; D is possibly TRBD2 (5 bases). The DNA for the CDR3 is TGCAGTGCTGAAAGTGAGGGCTGGCATTTT. Translation: CSAESEGWHF.